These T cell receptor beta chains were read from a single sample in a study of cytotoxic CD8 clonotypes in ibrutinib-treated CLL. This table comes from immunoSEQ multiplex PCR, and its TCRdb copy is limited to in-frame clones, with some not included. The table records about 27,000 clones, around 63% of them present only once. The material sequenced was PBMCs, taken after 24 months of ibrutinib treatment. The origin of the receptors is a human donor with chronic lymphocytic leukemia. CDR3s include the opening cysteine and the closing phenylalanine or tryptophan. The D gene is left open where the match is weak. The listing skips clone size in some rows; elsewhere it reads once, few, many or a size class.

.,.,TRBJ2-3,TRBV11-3,TGTGCCAGCAGCCAGGACGGTTCTAGCACAGATACGCAGTATTTT,CASSQDGSSTDTQYF
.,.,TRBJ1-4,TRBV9,TGTGCCAGCAGCCCTATGCTGGTGGGGGAAAAACTGTTTTTT,CASSPMLVGEKLFF
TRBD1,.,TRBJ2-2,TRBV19,TGTGCCAGTAGTATCGGGACAGCGAGGACCGGGGAGCTGTTTTTT,CASSIGTARTGELFF
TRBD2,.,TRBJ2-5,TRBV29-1,TGCAGCGTTGAAAACAGTCCCGGGACTACCCACTTC,CSVENSPGTTHF
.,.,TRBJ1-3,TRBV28,TGTGCCAGCAGGTCCTCCGGGACATCTGGAAACACCATATATTTT,CASRSSGTSGNTIYF
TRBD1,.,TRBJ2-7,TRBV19,TGTGCCAGTAGTATAGATGGGACAGGAGTGAAGGAGCAGTACTTC,CASSIDGTGVKEQYF
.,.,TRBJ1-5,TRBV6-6,TGTGCCAGCAGTACGGGCGGAAATCAGCCCCAGCATTTT,CASSTGGNQPQHF
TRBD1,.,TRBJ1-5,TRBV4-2,TGTGCCAGCAGCCGGGGACAGGGGAATCAGCCCCAGCATTTT,CASSRGQGNQPQHF
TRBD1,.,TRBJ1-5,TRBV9,TGTGCCAGCAGCCCTAGGACAGGGGGCAATCAGCCCCAGCATTTT,CASSPRTGGNQPQHF
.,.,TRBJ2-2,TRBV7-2,TGTGCCGGCCCAGGGAACACCGGGGAGCTGTTTTTT,CAGPGNTGELFF
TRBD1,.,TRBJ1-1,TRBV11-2,TGTGCCAGCAGTCTTACAGGGGTGAACACTGAAGCTTTCTTT,CASSLTGVNTEAFF
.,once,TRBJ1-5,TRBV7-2,TGTGCCAGCAGCTTAGATCGCAGGACTGGTCAGCCCCAGCATTTT,CASSLDRRTGQPQHF
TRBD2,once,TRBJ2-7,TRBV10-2,TGCGCCAGCAGTGAGAGAACTAGCGGGGGGGGCAGCTCCTACGAGCAGTACTTC,CASSERTSGGGSSYEQYF
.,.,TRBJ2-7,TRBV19,TGTGCCAGTCAGGGGCTCTCCACCTACGAGCAGTACTTC,CASQGLSTYEQYF
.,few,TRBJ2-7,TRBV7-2,TGTGCCAGCAGCTCCCTAGGACGCGGGACCGAGCAGTACTTC,CASSSLGRGTEQYF
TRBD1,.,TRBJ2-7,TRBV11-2,TGTGCCAGCAGCTTAACGCTTAGGGACAGTATGTACTTC,CASSLTLRDSMYF
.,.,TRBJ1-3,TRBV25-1,TGTGCCAGCAGTGAAGGAAAAGGGATCGATGGAAACACCATATATTTT,CASSEGKGIDGNTIYF
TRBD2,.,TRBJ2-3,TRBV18,TGTGCCAGCTCACCGACTAGCGGGGGAGCGCGTCCAGATACGCAGTATTTT,CASSPTSGGARPDTQYF
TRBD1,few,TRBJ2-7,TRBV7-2,TGTGCCAGCAGTTGGGACAGGGGTTACGAGCAGTACTTC,CASSWDRGYEQYF
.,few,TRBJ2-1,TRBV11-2,TGTGCCAGCAGCTTATTGCGGGGAAGCTCCTACAATGAGCAGTTCTTC,CASSLLRGSSYNEQFF
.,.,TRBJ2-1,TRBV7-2,TGTGCCAGCGCGAGGGTCAACTACAATGAGCAGTTCTTC,CASARVNYNEQFF
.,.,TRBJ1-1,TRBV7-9,TGTGCCAGCACCTCCATAGGAAACGCTGAAGCTTTCTTT,CASTSIGNAEAFF
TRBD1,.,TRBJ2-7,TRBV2,TGTGCCAGCAGGATACAGGGGGCGGGATCCTACGAGCAGTACTTC,CASRIQGAGSYEQYF
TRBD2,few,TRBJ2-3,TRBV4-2,TGTGCCAGCAGATTCAGCGGGGGGGCCGCAGATACGCAGTATTTT,CASRFSGGAADTQYF
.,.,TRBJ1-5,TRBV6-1,TGTGCCAGCACAATATGGCAGGGAAGCAATCAGCCCCAGCATTTT,CASTIWQGSNQPQHF
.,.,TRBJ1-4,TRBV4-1,TGCGCCAGCAGCCAAGTCGGGACATTCGAATATGCAACTAATGAAAAACTGTTTTTT,CASSQVGTFEYATNEKLFF
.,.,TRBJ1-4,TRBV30,TGTGCCTGGAGTTCCCTCCCGGGGCCAACTAATGAAAAACTGTTTTTT,CAWSSLPGPTNEKLFF
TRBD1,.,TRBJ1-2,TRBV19,TGTGCCAGCCGGACAGGGGCCCTTTCTAACTATGGCTACACCTTC,CASRTGALSNYGYTF
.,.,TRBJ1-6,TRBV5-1,TGCGCCAGCAGCCTTGGACAGCCCTCCTATAATTCACCCCTCCACTTT,CASSLGQPSYNSPLHF
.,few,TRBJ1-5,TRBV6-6,TGTGCCAGCAGTCCAGGGAAAACCGGGGATCAGCCCCAGCATTTT,CASSPGKTGDQPQHF
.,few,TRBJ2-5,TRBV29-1,TGCAGCGCCCGAGAGGGGGAAATCCCAGGGGAGACCCAGTACTTC,CSAREGEIPGETQYF
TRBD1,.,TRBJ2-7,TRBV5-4,TGTGCCAGCACCACTGACCCCGGGACAGTCTCCTACGAGCAGTACTTC,CASTTDPGTVSYEQYF
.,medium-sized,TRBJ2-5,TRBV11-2,TGTGCCAGCAGCCAAGAGACCCAGTACTTC,CASSQETQYF
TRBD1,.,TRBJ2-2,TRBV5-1,TGCGCCAGCAGCTTCCCAACAGGGGAAGGCACCGGGGAGCTGTTTTTT,CASSFPTGEGTGELFF
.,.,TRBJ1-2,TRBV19,TGTGCCAGTAGTAAGGACAGACGATATGGCTACACCTTC,CASSKDRRYGYTF
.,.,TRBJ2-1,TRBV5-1,TGCGCCAGCAGTTTCAACATTGAGCAGTTCTTC,CASSFNIEQFF
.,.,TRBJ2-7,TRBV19,TGTGCCAGCAGGGCCCTAAACAACTCCGAGCAGTACTTC,CASRALNNSEQYF
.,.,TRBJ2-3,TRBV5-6,TGTGCCAGCAGCGTCCCTTGGTCAGATACGCAGTATTTT,CASSVPWSDTQYF
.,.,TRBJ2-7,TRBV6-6,TGTGCCAGCAGTTACGTCAGGGTGGGAACCTACGAGCAGTACTTC,CASSYVRVGTYEQYF
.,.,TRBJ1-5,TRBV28,.,CASSSSEGSQPQHF